This T cell receptor (beta chain) was identified during a study of cytomegalovirus exposure and HLA in healthy donors. Study at large: The approximately 700 first-cohort repertoires shared a platform with the 130 or so validation repertoires, as reported in a later analysis. Study-wide results and limits: The classifier, whose performance was assessed in both the original and validation cohorts, reportedly diagnosed cytomegalovirus status with high specificity and sensitivity. Researchers counted around 180 TCR beta chains as cytomegalovirus-associated.

Clones were read by immunoSEQ multiplex PCR, and TCRdb kept only the in-frame ones, dropping some. The profile covers approximately 300,000 clones, with roughly 90% appearing a single time and roughly 0.8% taken by the ten largest. Remarks on this clone: Its antigen is as yet unknown.

The CDR3 consists of 17 residues. V trimming: 1 base; J trimming: 0 bases; junction bases outside the gene matches: 6. CDR1 is SGHNT, CDR2 YYREEE, per germline (reference sequence). This sequence joins TRBV5-4 and TRBJ2-3; TRBD2 agrees at 9 bases. Sequenced: PBMCs. The TCR sequence derives from a woman between 18 and 30 years old in good health and CMV-seronegative. The CDR3 is CASSLQLAGRSTDTQYF. CDR3 in DNA: TGTGCCAGCAGCTTGCAGCTAGCGGGAAGAAGCACAGATACGCAGTATTTT.